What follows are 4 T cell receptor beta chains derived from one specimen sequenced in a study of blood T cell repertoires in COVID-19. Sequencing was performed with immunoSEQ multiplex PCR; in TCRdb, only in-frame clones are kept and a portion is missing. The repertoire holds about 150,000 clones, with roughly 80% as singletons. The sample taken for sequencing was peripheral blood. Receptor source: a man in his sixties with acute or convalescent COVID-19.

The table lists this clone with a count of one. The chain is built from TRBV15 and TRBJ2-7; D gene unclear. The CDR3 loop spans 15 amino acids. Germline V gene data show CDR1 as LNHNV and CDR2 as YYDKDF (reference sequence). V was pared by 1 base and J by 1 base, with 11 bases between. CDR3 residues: CATSRASTASYEQYF. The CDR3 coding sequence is TGTGCCACCAGCAGAGCAAGCACCGCATCCTACGAGCAGTACTTC.

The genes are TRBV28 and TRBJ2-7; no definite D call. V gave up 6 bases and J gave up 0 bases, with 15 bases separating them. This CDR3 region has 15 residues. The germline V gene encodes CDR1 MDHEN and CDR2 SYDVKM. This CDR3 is CASSSAGPGSYEQYF. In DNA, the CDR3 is TGTGCCAGCAGCTCCGCTGGGCCCGGCTCCTACGAGCAGTACTTC. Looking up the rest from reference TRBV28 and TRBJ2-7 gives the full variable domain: DVKVTQSSRYLVKRTGEKVFLECVQDMDHENMFWYRQDPGLGLRLIYFSYDVKMKEKGDIPEGYSVSREKKERFSLILESASTNQTSMYLCASSSAGPGSYEQYFGPGTRLTVT.

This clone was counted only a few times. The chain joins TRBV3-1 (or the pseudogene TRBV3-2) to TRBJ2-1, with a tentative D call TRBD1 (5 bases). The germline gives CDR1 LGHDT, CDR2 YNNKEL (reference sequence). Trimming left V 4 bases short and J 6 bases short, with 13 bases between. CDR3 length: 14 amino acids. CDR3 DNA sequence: TGTGCCAGCAGCCTGAGTAGTCAGGGCAATGAGCAGTTCTTC. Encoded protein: CASSLSSQGNEQFF.

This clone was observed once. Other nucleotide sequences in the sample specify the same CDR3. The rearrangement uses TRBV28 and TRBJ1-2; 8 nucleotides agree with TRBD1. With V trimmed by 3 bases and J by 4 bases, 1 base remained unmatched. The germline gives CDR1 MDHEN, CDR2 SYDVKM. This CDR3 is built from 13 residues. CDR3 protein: CASSFGQGYGYTF. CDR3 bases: TGTGCCAGCAGTTTCGGACAGGGCTATGGCTACACCTTC.